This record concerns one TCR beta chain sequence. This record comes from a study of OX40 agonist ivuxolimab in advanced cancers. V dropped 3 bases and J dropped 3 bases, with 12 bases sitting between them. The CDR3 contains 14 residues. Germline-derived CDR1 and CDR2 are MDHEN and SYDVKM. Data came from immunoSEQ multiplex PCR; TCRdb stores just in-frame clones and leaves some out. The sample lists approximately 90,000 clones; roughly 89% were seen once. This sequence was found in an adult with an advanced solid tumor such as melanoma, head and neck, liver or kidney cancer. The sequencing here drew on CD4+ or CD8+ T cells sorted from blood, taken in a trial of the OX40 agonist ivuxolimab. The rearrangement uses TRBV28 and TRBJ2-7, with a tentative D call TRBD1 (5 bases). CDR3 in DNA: TGTGCCAGCAGTTTTCAGGGATCAATCTACGAGCAGTACTTC. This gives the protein CASSFQGSIYEQYF.